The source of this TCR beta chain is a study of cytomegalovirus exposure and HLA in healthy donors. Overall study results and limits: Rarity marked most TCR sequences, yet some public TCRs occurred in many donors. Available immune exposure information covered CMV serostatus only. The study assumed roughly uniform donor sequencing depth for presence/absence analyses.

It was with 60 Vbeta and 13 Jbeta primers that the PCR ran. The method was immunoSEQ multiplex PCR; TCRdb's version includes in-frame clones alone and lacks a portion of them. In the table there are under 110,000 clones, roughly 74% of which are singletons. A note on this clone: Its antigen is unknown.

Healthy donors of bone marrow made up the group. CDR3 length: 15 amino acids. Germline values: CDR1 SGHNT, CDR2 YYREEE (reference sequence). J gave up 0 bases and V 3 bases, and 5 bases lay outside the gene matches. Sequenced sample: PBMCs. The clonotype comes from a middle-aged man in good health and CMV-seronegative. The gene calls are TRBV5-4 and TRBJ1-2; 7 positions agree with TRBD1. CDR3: CASSWRDRTNYGYTF. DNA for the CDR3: TGTGCCAGCAGCTGGCGGGACAGAACTAACTATGGCTACACCTTC.